This is a list of T cell receptor beta chains from one sample in a study of T-cell memory formation after mild COVID-19. TCRdb re-derived calls from the 5' RACE reads in MiXCR, one entry per CDR3 protein. The sample holds a few hundred thousand distinct CDR3 sequences, about a fifth seen once. The sequenced material came from PBMCs or a T cell subset sorted from them (not recorded which). The receptors originated from an adult woman who had mild COVID-19 (a few samples of this study predate the infection). Cell type and time point are not known. Both conserved end residues are part of each CDR3. D genes are given only for firm matches. Size is omitted from some rows. Given values are once, few, many or a class for expanded clones.

j_call,d_call,clone_size,v_call,cdr3_nt,cdr3_aa
TRBJ2-3,NA,few,TRBV4-1,TGCGCCAGCAGCCAAGAGATGGCGCGGGGCGGAGATACGCAGTATTTT,CASSQEMARGGDTQYF
TRBJ1-2,NA,NA,TRBV11-2,TGTGCCAGCAGCTTAGGAGGGGCTCACTATGGCTACACCTTC,CASSLGGAHYGYTF
TRBJ2-6,NA,many,TRBV7-9,TGTGCCAGCAGCTTAGGTCAGCTCTCTGGGGCCAACGTCCTGACTTTC,CASSLGQLSGANVLTF
TRBJ2-1,NA,NA,TRBV9,TGTGCCAGCAGCGTAGCCGGGACGGGTTTATACAATGAGCAGTTCTTC,CASSVAGTGLYNEQFF
TRBJ2-2,TRBD2,NA,TRBV5-6,TGTGCCAGCAGCTCCGGACTAGCGGGAGCGAGCACCGGGGAGCTGTTTTTT,CASSSGLAGASTGELFF
TRBJ2-7,NA,NA,TRBV14,TGTGCCAGCAGCCACGGGCCGCCTCCCTACGAGCAGTACTTC,CASSHGPPPYEQYF
TRBJ1-1,TRBD1,NA,TRBV20-1,TGCAGTGCTAGGAAGGGGGCAGGTGCGAACACTGAAGCTTTCTTT,CSARKGAGANTEAFF
TRBJ1-1,TRBD1,few,TRBV5-1,TGCGCCAGCAGCTTGGGGACAGGGGGCGCATCTGAAGCTTTCTTT,CASSLGTGGASEAFF
TRBJ2-3,NA,few,TRBV24-1,TGTGCCACCAGTGATTTGGGGGCTAGCACAGATACGCAGTATTTT,CATSDLGASTDTQYF
TRBJ1-1,NA,few,TRBV5-1,TGCGCCAGCAGCCCTCAGGATACGGGGAACACTGAAGCTTTCTTT,CASSPQDTGNTEAFF
TRBJ2-7,TRBD2,few,TRBV4-2,TGTGCCAGCAGCCCCCGGACTAGCGGCTCAAACCGTAGCTCCTACGAGCAGTACTTC,CASSPRTSGSNRSSYEQYF
TRBJ2-3,NA,many,TRBV4-3,TGCGCCAGCAGCCAGGATGTGTTAGATACGCAGTATTTT,CASSQDVLDTQYF
TRBJ2-1,NA,NA,TRBV27,TGTGCCAGCAGTTCCCCCGGGCAGGCGAGCTCCTACAATGAGCAGTTCTTC,CASSSPGQASSYNEQFF
TRBJ1-2,NA,NA,TRBV7-2,TGTGCCAGCAGCTTCATGGGCAGGCCTCACTATGGCTACACCTTC,CASSFMGRPHYGYTF
TRBJ2-3,TRBD2,NA,TRBV7-2,TGTGCCAGCAGCCGCCTTCGGCTAGCGGGAGTGGGAGATACGCAGTATTTT,CASSRLRLAGVGDTQYF
TRBJ2-3,TRBD1,few,TRBV29-1,TGCAGCGTTGACCCCGACAGGGAAGATACGCAGTATTTT,CSVDPDREDTQYF
TRBJ2-3,NA,NA,TRBV5-6,TGTGCCAGCACCCCAACCCCCCCCCTGGAAGATACGCAGTATTTT,CASTPTPPLEDTQYF
TRBJ2-7,TRBD2,NA,TRBV19,TGTGCCAGTAGTTACGGGGGGGGCGCGTCCTACGAGCAGTACTTC,CASSYGGGASYEQYF
TRBJ2-1,NA,NA,TRBV7-8,TGTGCCAGCAGCCTAGGGGCGGGGCGTGAGCAGTTCTTC,CASSLGAGREQFF
TRBJ2-2,NA,NA,TRBV12-3/TRBV12-4,TGTGCCAGCAGTTTAGCCGGCGGTACGAACACCGGGGAGCTGTTTTTT,CASSLAGGTNTGELFF
TRBJ1-2,NA,NA,TRBV7-8,TGTGCCAGCACCAGACTTTCGGACCGGGGCTACACCTTC,CASTRLSDRGYTF
TRBJ2-1,TRBD2,NA,TRBV29-1,TGCAGCGTTGGGACTAGCGGGAGAGATCCCAGTGAGCAGTTCTTC,CSVGTSGRDPSEQFF
TRBJ1-2,NA,NA,TRBV5-1,TGCGCCAGCAGCTTGGGCAGGGGTCCCGGTAATGGCTACACCTTC,CASSLGRGPGNGYTF
TRBJ1-6,NA,NA,TRBV5-1,TGCGCCAGCAGCTTGCCCGGACCGCTAAACGCGGATTCACCCCTCCACTTT,CASSLPGPLNADSPLHF
TRBJ2-7,TRBD1,NA,TRBV6-5,TGTGCCAGCAGTGAGGAACCCGGGACAGGGGGCTACTACGAGCAGTACTTC,CASSEEPGTGGYYEQYF
TRBJ2-1,TRBD1,NA,TRBV6-5,TGTGCCAGCAGTTACTCGCCCAGGGGGCTCGTCAATGAGCAGTTCTTC,CASSYSPRGLVNEQFF
TRBJ2-1,NA,NA,TRBV4-2,TGTGCCAGCAGCCACGACGGGAGAAATGAGCAGTTCTTC,CASSHDGRNEQFF
TRBJ2-1,NA,NA,TRBV20-1,TGCAGTGCGAGTGACGGCAGCTCCTACAATGAGCAGTTCTTC,CSASDGSSYNEQFF
TRBJ2-1,TRBD2,few,TRBV7-9,TGTGCCAGCAGCGCAGCGGGAGGGAACAATGAGCAGTTCTTC,CASSAAGGNNEQFF
TRBJ2-3,TRBD2,many,TRBV29-1,TGCAGCGTTGACGGAGCGGGAGGGCCCACAGATACGCAGTATTTT,CSVDGAGGPTDTQYF
TRBJ2-3,TRBD1,many,TRBV5-4,TGTGCCAGCAGCTACGGACAGGGGGCCACAGATACGCAGTATTTT,CASSYGQGATDTQYF
TRBJ2-1,NA,few,TRBV7-8,TGTGCCAGCAGCTCCCGACTGGGGACGGGGTGGGACAATGAGCAGTTCTTC,CASSSRLGTGWDNEQFF
TRBJ1-2,TRBD1,NA,TRBV7-9,TGTGCCAGCAGCCAAGGGACAGGGTACTATGGCTACACCTTC,CASSQGTGYYGYTF
TRBJ2-7,NA,few,TRBV7-3,TGTGCCAGCAGCCCCCAATACGGACAGAAGCAGTACTTC,CASSPQYGQKQYF
TRBJ1-1,TRBD1,few,TRBV18,TGTGCCAGCTCACCCGCACCTAGAGAGACAGGGGGCAACACTGAAGCTTTCTTT,CASSPAPRETGGNTEAFF
TRBJ2-7,NA,NA,TRBV3-1,TGTGCCAGCAGCCAAGTCCCCCTAGCATTCTACGAGCAGTACTTC,CASSQVPLAFYEQYF
TRBJ2-3,NA,few,TRBV5-6,TGTGCCAGCAGCTCGGACATGTTCACAGATACGCAGTATTTT,CASSSDMFTDTQYF
TRBJ2-1,TRBD1,NA,TRBV5-1,TGCGCCAGCAGCTTGGGAGGACAGGGAGGCAATGAGCAGTTCTTC,CASSLGGQGGNEQFF
TRBJ2-1,NA,NA,TRBV4-1,TGCGCCAGCAGTCAAACAGGGTTTAATGAGCAGTTCTTC,CASSQTGFNEQFF
TRBJ2-4,NA,NA,TRBV7-9,TGTGCCAGCAGCTTAATAGGGACTGATCAGTACTTC,CASSLIGTDQYF
TRBJ1-3,NA,few,TRBV6-1,TGTGCCAGCAGTCCACGAACTGGAAACACCATATATTTT,CASSPRTGNTIYF
TRBJ2-7,TRBD1,NA,TRBV15,TGTGCCACCAGCAGAGATCAGGGGGCAATGTCTTACGAGCAGTACTTC,CATSRDQGAMSYEQYF
TRBJ1-3,NA,NA,TRBV7-9,TGTGCCAGCAGCCAGCGGGGAAACACCATATATTTT,CASSQRGNTIYF
TRBJ1-1,TRBD1,NA,TRBV29-1,TGCAGCGCGCATGCAGGACAGGAGTGGAACACTGAAGCTTTCTTT,CSAHAGQEWNTEAFF
TRBJ2-5,NA,many,TRBV20-1,TGCAGTGCTGTTTGGGGACCCCCGGAGACCCAGTACTTC,CSAVWGPPETQYF
TRBJ2-7,NA,few,TRBV12-3/TRBV12-4,TGTGCCAGCAGTTTAAGGGGTGGGGTGCCGGGACGGCGCGACTACGAGCAGTACTTC,CASSLRGGVPGRRDYEQYF
TRBJ1-1,NA,few,TRBV15,TGTGCCACCAGCAGAGATCAGGGGTTCACTGAAGCTTTCTTT,CATSRDQGFTEAFF
TRBJ2-5,NA,NA,TRBV20-1,TGCAGTGCCTGGTCAGGGGATCGAGAGACCCAGTACTTC,CSAWSGDRETQYF